A selection of T cell receptor beta chains follows, all from one sample in a study of T cell repertoires in cytomegalovirus infection. TCRdb passed the reads through MiXCR, listing each CDR3 protein once. The repertoire includes 680,000 or so distinct CDR3 sequences, 35% to 45% of them detected once, and 2.8% sits in the top ten. Sequences were obtained from PBMCs. All receptors come from a human donor in good health (CMV status not recorded). Some clones in this sample may be carry-over from other donors' samples. The CDR3 runs from the conserved cysteine through the conserved F or W. A D gene is named only where the DNA matches it firmly. Rows give clone size only sometimes, using once, few, many, or a class for an expanded clone.

CSARVPGQGPYGYTF,TGCAGTGCTAGAGTTCCTGGCCAGGGCCCCTATGGCTACACCTTC,TRBV20-1,-,TRBJ1-2,once
CASSPRGRVSYNEQFF,TGTGCCAGCAGCCCCCGCGGCAGAGTATCCTACAATGAGCAGTTCTTC,TRBV7-8,-,TRBJ2-1,many
CASSPSINTGELFF,TGTGCCAGCAGCCCGTCTATAAACACCGGGGAGCTGTTTTTT,TRBV7-2,-,TRBJ2-2,few
CATGEDVYGYTF,TGTGCCACCGGAGAAGATGTCTATGGCTACACCTTC,TRBV15,-,TRBJ1-2,few
CASSSPELGGYEQYF,TGTGCCAGCAGCTCCCCTGAGCTAGGGGGCTACGAGCAGTACTTC,TRBV7-6,-,TRBJ2-7,-
CASSPSGGAVETQYF,TGTGCCAGCAGCCCTAGCGGGGGGGCAGTGGAGACCCAGTACTTC,TRBV13,TRBD2,TRBJ2-5,-
CASSLPGQGWDEQYF,TGTGCCAGCAGTTTGCCGGGACAGGGGTGGGACGAGCAGTACTTC,TRBV28,TRBD1,TRBJ2-7,-
CASSHRDIGAKNIQYF,TGTGCCAGCAGTCACCGGGACATCGGCGCCAAAAACATTCAGTACTTC,TRBV6-8,-,TRBJ2-4,-
CASSQQTGDIEQYF,TGTGCCAGCAGCCAACAGACAGGGGACATCGAGCAGTACTTC,TRBV14,TRBD1,TRBJ2-7,-
CASSLVSGLDEQFF,TGTGCCAGCAGCTTAGTTTCTGGCCTAGATGAGCAGTTCTTC,TRBV7-9,-,TRBJ2-1,many
CASSQNGETEAFF,TGTGCCAGCTCACAAAACGGGGAGACTGAAGCTTTCTTT,TRBV18,-,TRBJ1-1,-
CASRPSRTGAEAFF,TGTGCCTCAAGACCATCCAGAACAGGGGCTGAAGCTTTCTTT,TRBV19,TRBD1,TRBJ1-1,once
CASSLRTVGETQYF,TGTGCCAGCAGCCTTCGGACAGTCGGGGAGACCCAGTACTTC,TRBV27,-,TRBJ2-5,few
CAGLRAGGTEAFF,TGTGCCGGACTCAGAGCTGGTGGCACTGAAGCTTTCTTT,TRBV6-6,-,TRBJ1-1,few
CASNWGGDEQFF,TGTGCCAGCAACTGGGGGGGGGATGAGCAGTTCTTC,TRBV7-9,TRBD2,TRBJ2-1,-
CASSLIGTGVWNQPQHF,TGTGCCAGCAGCTTGATCGGGACAGGGGTATGGAATCAGCCCCAGCATTTT,TRBV5-8,TRBD1,TRBJ1-5,-
CASSLRVLFSYNSPLHF,TGTGCCAGCAGCCTCAGGGTCCTCTTCTCCTATAATTCACCCCTCCACTTT,TRBV2,-,TRBJ1-6,few
CASSGTRTDEQYF,TGTGCCAGCTCAGGGACACGAACTGATGAGCAGTACTTC,TRBV18,-,TRBJ2-7,few
CASSYGGLHGGYTF,TGTGCCAGCAGTTACGGGGGGCTGCACGGTGGCTACACCTTC,TRBV6-5,-,TRBJ1-2,-
CASRGQYYGYTF,TGTGCCAGCAGAGGACAATACTATGGCTACACCTTC,TRBV28,-,TRBJ1-2,few
CASSQSLGKRTYNSPLHF,TGCGCCAGCAGTCAATCCCTGGGAAAACGGACCTATAATTCACCCCTCCACTTT,TRBV23-1,-,TRBJ1-6,-
CSVESNTEAFF,TGCAGCGTTGAAAGTAACACTGAAGCTTTCTTT,TRBV29-1,-,TRBJ1-1,few
CASSPGTAFEGNTEAFF,TGTGCCAGCAGCCCAGGGACAGCCTTCGAGGGGAACACTGAAGCTTTCTTT,TRBV4-2,TRBD1,TRBJ1-1,-
CASSLAAGGTYNEQFF,TGCGCCAGCAGCTTGGCCGCAGGGGGGACCTACAATGAGCAGTTCTTC,TRBV5-1,-,TRBJ2-1,-
CASSRTGGAGTEAFF,TGTGCCAGTAGTCGGACAGGGGGCGCGGGAACTGAAGCTTTCTTT,TRBV19,TRBD1,TRBJ1-1,-
CASHKTRRIHF,TGTGCCAGCCACAAAACCCGGCGGATCCATTTT,TRBV28,-,TRBJ2-3,few
CASSLPGSYNEQFF,TGTGCCAGCAGCTTGCCAGGGTCCTACAATGAGCAGTTCTTC,TRBV7-2,-,TRBJ2-1,many
CASSLAPMGQPQHF,TGTGCCAGCAGTTTAGCCCCTATGGGCCAGCCCCAGCATTTT,TRBV12-3/TRBV12-4,-,TRBJ1-5,-
CASSPGGGPGGLYEQYF,TGTGCCAGCAGCCCAGGGGGGGGGCCAGGGGGGCTCTACGAGCAGTACTTC,TRBV7-8,-,TRBJ2-7,few
CASSLSGGTYNEQFF,TGTGCCAGCAGCCTTAGCGGGGGGACATACAATGAGCAGTTCTTC,TRBV7-2,TRBD2,TRBJ2-1,many
CASSRWERGSYEQYF,TGTGCCAGCAGCCGATGGGAGCGGGGCAGCTACGAGCAGTACTTC,TRBV7-9,TRBD2,TRBJ2-7,many
CASSQSMAEGPEAFF,TGCGCCAGCAGTCAAAGTATGGCAGAGGGGCCTGAAGCTTTCTTT,TRBV23-1,-,TRBJ1-1,-
CASRRAGGEPQYF,TGTGCCAGTCGCCGCGCGGGAGGCGAGCCCCAGTACTTC,TRBV28,TRBD2,TRBJ2-5,-
CASSQEASNQPQHF,TGTGCCAGCAGCCAAGAGGCGTCCAATCAGCCCCAGCATTTT,TRBV3-1,-,TRBJ1-5,once
CARRRPGQGNSNQPQHF,TGTGCCCGCAGGAGACCAGGACAGGGAAATAGCAATCAGCCCCAGCATTTT,TRBV6-6,TRBD1,TRBJ1-5,-
CASSLVLAGGRGQFF,TGTGCCAGCAGCTTAGTGCTAGCGGGGGGGAGGGGGCAGTTCTTC,TRBV11-2,TRBD2,TRBJ2-1,-
CSSSSDGDPGYGYTF,TGTTCCAGCAGCTCTGATGGGGACCCGGGCTATGGCTACACCTTC,TRBV6-2/TRBV6-3,-,TRBJ1-2,-
CASSLGFRTSLGQYF,TGTGCCAGCAGTTTGGGGTTTCGGACGTCTCTAGGACAGTACTTC,TRBV12-3/TRBV12-4,-,TRBJ2-7,few
CASSPRTQGEAFF,TGTGCCAGCAGCCCACGGACACAGGGGGAAGCTTTCTTT,TRBV7-2,TRBD1,TRBJ1-1,many
CASTPTGEWDTEAFF,TGTGCCAGCACCCCAACAGGGGAATGGGACACTGAAGCTTTCTTT,TRBV13,TRBD1,TRBJ1-1,few
CASSLAGFQYYEQYF,TGCGCCAGCAGCTTGGCCGGGTTCCAGTACTACGAGCAGTACTTC,TRBV5-1,-,TRBJ2-7,-
CASSATGRYGYTF,TGTGCCAGCAGCGCGACAGGGCGCTATGGCTACACCTTC,TRBV7-8,TRBD1,TRBJ1-2,many
CASSLTRLAGGSTDTQYF,TGTGCCAGCAGCTTAACGAGACTAGCGGGGGGTAGCACAGATACGCAGTATTTT,TRBV7-3,TRBD2,TRBJ2-3,few
CASSLDSVRVLFYEQYF,TGTGCCAGCAGCTTAGACTCGGTCAGGGTCCTTTTTTACGAGCAGTACTTC,TRBV7-8,-,TRBJ2-7,-
CASSGTQGLRSGANVLTF,TGTGCCAGCAGCGGGACGCAGGGATTGCGCTCTGGGGCCAACGTCCTGACTTTC,TRBV6-2/TRBV6-3,-,TRBJ2-6,many
CASSPPGLSYEQYF,TGTGCCAGCAGCCCCCCAGGGTTGAGCTACGAGCAGTACTTC,TRBV12-3/TRBV12-4,-,TRBJ2-7,few
CASSTGTWGVGGYTF,TGTGCCAGCAGCACAGGGACGTGGGGGGTCGGTGGCTACACCTTC,TRBV5-4,-,TRBJ1-2,-
CASSLDSGGEYEQYF,TGCGCCAGCAGCTTGGATAGCGGGGGGGAGTACGAGCAGTACTTC,TRBV5-1,TRBD2,TRBJ2-7,-
CASSLAGGSDEKLFF,TGTGCCAGCAGCTTAGCCGGGGGATCGGACGAAAAACTGTTTTTT,TRBV7-9,-,TRBJ1-4,-
CASSVTGRAPEAFF,TGTGCCAGCAGCGTGACAGGGCGGGCCCCTGAAGCTTTCTTT,TRBV6-6,TRBD1,TRBJ1-1,-
CASSHHGLVGDEQYF,TGTGCCAGCAGCCATCATGGACTCGTCGGGGACGAGCAGTACTTC,TRBV12-3/TRBV12-4,-,TRBJ2-7,many
CASSDGTSGGLWQETQYF,TGTGCCAGCAGCGACGGGACTAGCGGGGGCCTTTGGCAAGAGACCCAGTACTTC,TRBV7-8,TRBD2,TRBJ2-5,many
CASSLTGGSIGRQPQHF,TGTGCCAGCAGCTTAACTGGGGGGTCTATCGGTCGTCAGCCCCAGCATTTT,TRBV5-6,-,TRBJ1-5,-
CASRASGNTIYF,TGTGCCAGCAGGGCCTCTGGAAACACCATATATTTT,TRBV6-5,-,TRBJ1-3,-
CASSQELQNNSPLHF,TGCGCCAGCAGCCAAGAATTACAGAATAATTCACCCCTCCACTTT,TRBV4-1,-,TRBJ1-6,-